This T cell receptor (beta chain) was recorded in a study of blood T cell repertoires in COVID-19. Study information: COVID-19 samples from acute and convalescent phases originated in the United States, Italy and Spain. Sources were T cells, B-cell-depleted T cells, or PBMCs; the material itself was cDNA or gDNA.

Participants reported their clinical history, and cohort assignment relied on those reports. Deletions cut 8 bases from V and 4 bases from J, with 14 bases between. CDR3 length equals 13 residues. From germline, CDR1 is SGHTA and CDR2 FQGNSA. As processed by the authors: Reference gene primer amplification gave estimated nucleated cell counts. The assay was immunoSEQ multiplex PCR, and TCRdb's table has in-frame clones only and misses some. V, J and clone size are those of that table, while D and trimming were read from the DNA. The sample has around 280,000 clones, 85% to 90% seen once. There are a few counts of this clone.

The chain employs TRBV7-2 and TRBJ1-1; D is possibly TRBD1 (5 bases). The receptor was derived from a young woman with acute COVID-19. Specimen: PBMCs or T cells enriched from blood (not recorded which). CDR3 DNA: TGTGCCAGCGCTGGGGGGGGTAGCACTGAAGCTTTCTTT. Residues: CASAGGGSTEAFF. Complete variable domain (other parts from reference TRBV7-2 and TRBJ1-1): GAGVSQSPSNKVTEKGKDVELRCDPISGHTALYWYRQSLGQGLEFLIYFQGNSAPDKSGLPSDRFSAERTGGSVSTLTIQRTQQEDSAVYLCASAGGGSTEAFFGQGTRLTVV.